Listed below are T cell receptor beta chains from one sample, sequenced in a study of cytomegalovirus exposure and HLA in healthy donors. The protocol was immunoSEQ multiplex PCR, while the TCRdb copy is restricted to in-frame clones and leaves out a portion. There are about 160,000 clones in the sample; roughly 79% occur only once, and roughly 0.99% lies in the top ten. Sequenced input: PBMCs. These receptor sequences come from a middle-aged woman in good health and CMV-seronegative. CDR3s include the opening cysteine and the closing phenylalanine or tryptophan. A D gene is named only where the DNA matches it firmly. Clone size, where shown, is once, few, many, or a class for clones that have expanded.

- TRBJ2-2 once TRBV19 CASSLQDGELFF TGTGCCAGTAGTCTTCAGGACGGGGAGCTGTTTTTT
- TRBJ2-7 - TRBV2 CASSPGTRPHDEQYF TGTGCCAGCAGCCCGGGGACACGTCCCCATGACGAGCAGTACTTC
- TRBJ2-7 - TRBV18 CASSSTGKESYEQYF TGTGCCAGCTCATCCACCGGGAAAGAGTCCTACGAGCAGTACTTC
- TRBJ2-1 - TRBV5-1 CASSLTDEQFF TGCGCCAGCAGTTTGACAGACGAGCAGTTCTTC
TRBD1 TRBJ1-5 - TRBV30 CAWSIDRGAGQPQHF TGTGCCTGGAGTATCGACAGGGGCGCCGGTCAGCCCCAGCATTTT
- TRBJ2-1 - TRBV13 CASSLSREVGAAYNEQFF TGTGCCAGCAGCTTATCCAGGGAGGTGGGAGCCGCCTACAATGAGCAGTTCTTC
- TRBJ2-2 - TRBV6-4 CASSETPLRDANTGELFF TGTGCCAGCAGTGAAACCCCTCTTAGAGATGCGAACACCGGGGAGCTGTTTTTT
- TRBJ2-3 - TRBV5-4 CASSLGGGYTDTQYF TGTGCCAGCAGCTTGGGCGGGGGCTACACAGATACGCAGTATTTT
TRBD1 TRBJ1-5 - TRBV30 CAWGQGNQPQHF TGTGCCTGGGGACAGGGGAATCAGCCCCAGCATTTT
TRBD2 TRBJ2-7 - TRBV28 CASSLGASGKYEQYF TGTGCCAGCAGTTTGGGGGCTAGCGGGAAGTACGAGCAGTACTTC
TRBD2 TRBJ2-6 - TRBV4-2 CASSQIAGVASGANVLTF TGTGCCAGCAGCCAGATAGCGGGAGTAGCCTCTGGGGCCAACGTCCTGACTTTC